This T cell receptor (beta chain) appears in the sequencing data of a study of T cells in Graves' hyperthyroidism and ophthalmopathy. This CDR3 has 14 residues. Germline CDR1 and CDR2: SNHLY and FYNNEI. V gave up 0 bases and J gave up 7 bases, with 9 bases separating them. Whole-study results and caveats: Separation of ophthalmopathy from stable hyperthyroidism was achieved by a 13 V-J model.

Using RNA transcripts as the source, TCR beta CDR3 regions were amplified. HTBI primers were employed in a first-round RT-PCR of the TCR CDR3. One entry per CDR3 protein, called by TCRdb with MiXCR from the multiplex PCR reads. The sample yields 250,000 to 400,000 distinct CDR3 sequences, approximately 14% seen once. As to this clonotype: Its specificity is unknown.

Lactation, pregnancy, other autoimmune disease or uncontrolled infection led to exclusion of patients. The source of this sequence is a woman between 40 and 55 years old with Graves' ophthalmopathy. What was sequenced was blood. The genes are TRBV2 and TRBJ1-4, with a possible D match to TRBD1 (5 bases). CDR3 sequence reads: CASSEAFGGEKLFF. The CDR3 nucleotides are TGTGCCAGCAGTGAAGCCTTTGGGGGTGAAAAACTGTTTTTT.